This is a list of T cell receptor beta chains from one sample in a study of a mutant IDH1 vaccine in newly diagnosed glioma. Generated by immunoSEQ multiplex PCR, the TCRdb table keeps only in-frame clones and is missing some. Of 95,000 to 100,000 clones detected, roughly 89% appear once; the ten largest clones hold roughly 0.61%. The specimen comprised PBMCs, sampled from a glioma patient treated with radiotherapy, temozolomide or both. These receptors all come from a woman in her forties or fifties with glioma. CDR3s include the opening cysteine and the closing phenylalanine or tryptophan. Each record gives: CDR3 DNA, CDR3 protein, V gene, clone size, CDR3 length, D gene, J gene. D genes are given only for firm matches. The size of a clone is reported for some rows only, either as once, few or many, or as a class for expanded clones.

CDR3nt: TGTGCCAGCAGCTCGCCGGGACACCCCTACGAGCAGTACTTC
CDR3aa: CASSSPGHPYEQYF
v_gene: TRBV11-2
abundance: -
len: 14
d_gene: -
j_gene: TRBJ2-7

CDR3nt: TGTGCCAGTAGGCCGGACGGTTCTAGCACAGATACGCAGTATTTT
CDR3aa: CASRPDGSSTDTQYF
v_gene: TRBV19
abundance: once
len: 15
d_gene: -
j_gene: TRBJ2-3

CDR3nt: TGTGCCAGCAGCTTGGAGAATTCGATGGGCGAGCAGTACTTC
CDR3aa: CASSLENSMGEQYF
v_gene: TRBV5-4
abundance: -
len: 14
d_gene: -
j_gene: TRBJ2-7

CDR3nt: TGCGCCAGCAGCTTGGGACAGGGGTGGGACGAGCAGTACTTC
CDR3aa: CASSLGQGWDEQYF
v_gene: TRBV5-1
abundance: -
len: 14
d_gene: TRBD1
j_gene: TRBJ2-7

CDR3nt: TGTGCCAGCAGCTTTGGGGGGGGAGGACGCTCTGGGGCCAACGTCCTGACTTTC
CDR3aa: CASSFGGGGRSGANVLTF
v_gene: TRBV5-4
abundance: -
len: 18
d_gene: TRBD2
j_gene: TRBJ2-6

CDR3nt: TGTGCCAGCAGCTTTCAGCGGGGGGGCCCCACAGATACGCAGTATTTT
CDR3aa: CASSFQRGGPTDTQYF
v_gene: TRBV7-9
abundance: -
len: 16
d_gene: TRBD2
j_gene: TRBJ2-3

CDR3nt: TGTGCCAGCAGTGAGTGGGGCAGGGGGCGACAAGAGACCCAGTACTTC
CDR3aa: CASSEWGRGRQETQYF
v_gene: TRBV25-1
abundance: -
len: 16
d_gene: TRBD1
j_gene: TRBJ2-5

CDR3nt: TGTGCCAGCAGCCGCTTCCAGGGTAGCTCCTACAATGAGCAGTTCTTC
CDR3aa: CASSRFQGSSYNEQFF
v_gene: TRBV28
abundance: -
len: 16
d_gene: -
j_gene: TRBJ2-1

CDR3nt: TGCGCCAGCAGCTTGGCGGGGGCCGATGGCTACACCTTC
CDR3aa: CASSLAGADGYTF
v_gene: TRBV5-1
abundance: -
len: 13
d_gene: -
j_gene: TRBJ1-2

CDR3nt: TGTGCCAGTAGTATCAGGGCTGGTTACGAGCAGTACTTC
CDR3aa: CASSIRAGYEQYF
v_gene: TRBV19
abundance: once
len: 13
d_gene: -
j_gene: TRBJ2-7

CDR3nt: TGTGCCAGCAGCTTTTCGGGACAGGGGCCGCTACGCTATGGCTACACCTTC
CDR3aa: CASSFSGQGPLRYGYTF
v_gene: TRBV5-6
abundance: -
len: 17
d_gene: TRBD1
j_gene: TRBJ1-2

CDR3nt: TGTGCCAGCCTAGAGAGGGACGGCTCCTACGAGCAGTACTTC
CDR3aa: CASLERDGSYEQYF
v_gene: TRBV10-3
abundance: -
len: 14
d_gene: -
j_gene: TRBJ2-7

CDR3nt: TGTGCCATCAGCCCAGACACCCTAGACGAGCAGTACTTC
CDR3aa: CAISPDTLDEQYF
v_gene: TRBV10-3
abundance: -
len: 13
d_gene: -
j_gene: TRBJ2-7

CDR3nt: TGTGCCAGCAGCGTAGAAGGGGGCCACACCATATATTTT
CDR3aa: CASSVEGGHTIYF
v_gene: TRBV9
abundance: -
len: 13
d_gene: TRBD1
j_gene: TRBJ1-3

CDR3nt: TGCGCCAGCAGCTCGGGCCTAAACTACGAGCAGTACTTC
CDR3aa: CASSSGLNYEQYF
v_gene: TRBV5-1
abundance: -
len: 13
d_gene: -
j_gene: TRBJ2-7

CDR3nt: TGTGCCAGCAGCTTAGCGGGGGCGGGAGTTTACGAGCAGTACTTC
CDR3aa: CASSLAGAGVYEQYF
v_gene: TRBV7-9
abundance: -
len: 15
d_gene: -
j_gene: TRBJ2-7

CDR3nt: TGTGCCAGCAGTGGCAGCAGGGGAGACACAGATACGCAGTATTTT
CDR3aa: CASSGSRGDTDTQYF
v_gene: TRBV2
abundance: -
len: 15
d_gene: -
j_gene: TRBJ2-3

CDR3nt: TGTGCCAGCAGTGAATTGAAGGACAGGGGGGGCTACACCTTC
CDR3aa: CASSELKDRGGYTF
v_gene: TRBV2
abundance: -
len: 14
d_gene: TRBD1
j_gene: TRBJ1-2

CDR3nt: TGTGCCAGCAGCTTTGGGACTAGTTACAATGAGCAGTTCTTC
CDR3aa: CASSFGTSYNEQFF
v_gene: TRBV7-8
abundance: -
len: 14
d_gene: TRBD2
j_gene: TRBJ2-1

CDR3nt: TGTGGCTCGGGGACGAGCCTCTATGGCTACACCTTC
CDR3aa: CGSGTSLYGYTF
v_gene: TRBV28
abundance: -
len: 12
d_gene: -
j_gene: TRBJ1-2

CDR3nt: TGTGCCAGCAGTTTAGGGGCGCCCAACGTCCTGACTTTC
CDR3aa: CASSLGAPNVLTF
v_gene: TRBV28
abundance: -
len: 13
d_gene: -
j_gene: TRBJ2-6

CDR3nt: TGTGCCAGCAGCTTGGTGGGGGGCCTCAATCAGCCCCAGCATTTT
CDR3aa: CASSLVGGLNQPQHF
v_gene: TRBV5-6
abundance: -
len: 15
d_gene: -
j_gene: TRBJ1-5

CDR3nt: TGTGCCAGCAGCTTCGGGGCTAGCGGGAGGTCCAATGAGCAGTTCTTC
CDR3aa: CASSFGASGRSNEQFF
v_gene: TRBV7-8
abundance: -
len: 16
d_gene: TRBD2
j_gene: TRBJ2-1

CDR3nt: TGCGCCAGCAGCCAACCCCTAGCGGGAGGGCCGAGTTATAACACCGGGGAGCTGTTTTTT
CDR3aa: CASSQPLAGGPSYNTGELFF
v_gene: TRBV4-1
abundance: -
len: 20
d_gene: TRBD2
j_gene: TRBJ2-2

CDR3nt: TGCGCCAGCAGCCCTGAGGGACAGCCCCAGCATTTT
CDR3aa: CASSPEGQPQHF
v_gene: TRBV5-1
abundance: -
len: 12
d_gene: -
j_gene: TRBJ1-5

CDR3nt: TGTGCCAACTCAACAGGGCCGAGCTCTGGGGCCAACGTCCTGACTTTC
CDR3aa: CANSTGPSSGANVLTF
v_gene: TRBV10-3
abundance: -
len: 16
d_gene: -
j_gene: TRBJ2-6

CDR3nt: TGCGCCAGCAGCCCCACTCGGGAGCGGAACTACGAGCAGTACTTC
CDR3aa: CASSPTRERNYEQYF
v_gene: TRBV5-1
abundance: -
len: 15
d_gene: -
j_gene: TRBJ2-7

CDR3nt: TGTGCCAGCTCACCATGGCAGGGTACCGGGGAGCTGTTTTTT
CDR3aa: CASSPWQGTGELFF
v_gene: TRBV18
abundance: -
len: 14
d_gene: -
j_gene: TRBJ2-2

CDR3nt: TGTGCCAGCAGCCCTCAGGGCCCAGGTGAAGCTTTCTTT
CDR3aa: CASSPQGPGEAFF
v_gene: TRBV28
abundance: -
len: 13
d_gene: -
j_gene: TRBJ1-1

CDR3nt: TGCGCCAGCAGCTTCCTGCTTGACACAGATACGCAGTATTTT
CDR3aa: CASSFLLDTDTQYF
v_gene: TRBV5-1
abundance: -
len: 14
d_gene: -
j_gene: TRBJ2-3

CDR3nt: TGTGCCAGCAGCTTAGCAGCTAGTCAGAATGAGCAGTTCTTC
CDR3aa: CASSLAASQNEQFF
v_gene: TRBV11-2
abundance: -
len: 14
d_gene: -
j_gene: TRBJ2-1

CDR3nt: TGTGCCAGCAGCCCCCTACAGGGATTGGACTACGAGCAGTACTTC
CDR3aa: CASSPLQGLDYEQYF
v_gene: TRBV7-9
abundance: -
len: 15
d_gene: -
j_gene: TRBJ2-7

CDR3nt: TGTGCCAGCAGTGGAAGACTAGCGGGACACGAGCAGTTCTTC
CDR3aa: CASSGRLAGHEQFF
v_gene: TRBV6-4
abundance: once
len: 14
d_gene: TRBD2
j_gene: TRBJ2-1

CDR3nt: TGCGCCAGCAGCTTGTCCTTGGCGACTACAAATGAGCAGTTCTTC
CDR3aa: CASSLSLATTNEQFF
v_gene: TRBV5-1
abundance: -
len: 15
d_gene: -
j_gene: TRBJ2-1

CDR3nt: TGTGCCAGCAGTTTAGGGACACGAGCTCAGCCCCAGCATTTT
CDR3aa: CASSLGTRAQPQHF
v_gene: TRBV27
abundance: -
len: 14
d_gene: -
j_gene: TRBJ1-5

CDR3nt: TGTGCCAGCAGCCCGGTGGTAGCGGGAGGGTTCAATGAGCAGTTCTTC
CDR3aa: CASSPVVAGGFNEQFF
v_gene: TRBV7-3
abundance: -
len: 16
d_gene: TRBD2
j_gene: TRBJ2-1

CDR3nt: TGTGCCAGCAGTCCCGGGACAGGGAAGGTGAATGAGCAGTTCTTC
CDR3aa: CASSPGTGKVNEQFF
v_gene: TRBV6-1
abundance: -
len: 15
d_gene: TRBD1
j_gene: TRBJ2-1

CDR3nt: TGCGCCAGCAGTGAGTCTGGTAGGGGGATTAACTATGGCTACACCTTC
CDR3aa: CASSESGRGINYGYTF
v_gene: TRBV10-2
abundance: -
len: 16
d_gene: -
j_gene: TRBJ1-2

CDR3nt: TGCGCCAGCAGCTTGGCAGGGGCCCTTGCAACTAATGAAAAACTGTTTTTT
CDR3aa: CASSLAGALATNEKLFF
v_gene: TRBV5-1
abundance: -
len: 17
d_gene: -
j_gene: TRBJ1-4

CDR3nt: TGTGCCAGCAGCTTTACAGCGAACACTGAAGCTTTCTTT
CDR3aa: CASSFTANTEAFF
v_gene: TRBV11-3
abundance: -
len: 13
d_gene: -
j_gene: TRBJ1-1

CDR3nt: TGTGCCAGCATCCCGGGACAGGGAGTTGGCTACACCTTC
CDR3aa: CASIPGQGVGYTF
v_gene: TRBV28
abundance: -
len: 13
d_gene: TRBD1
j_gene: TRBJ1-2

CDR3nt: TGTGCCAGCAGCTTATTGCCAGGACAGGGAGGAAATGAGCAGTTCTTC
CDR3aa: CASSLLPGQGGNEQFF
v_gene: TRBV7-3
abundance: -
len: 16
d_gene: TRBD1
j_gene: TRBJ2-1

CDR3nt: TGTGCCAGCAGCACTGGACAGGGCACTAATGAAAAACTGTTTTTT
CDR3aa: CASSTGQGTNEKLFF
v_gene: TRBV5-6
abundance: -
len: 15
d_gene: TRBD1
j_gene: TRBJ1-4

CDR3nt: TGTGCCAGTCCCACGGTAGCGGGAGAAGCGGGGACAGATACGCAGTATTTT
CDR3aa: CASPTVAGEAGTDTQYF
v_gene: TRBV7-2
abundance: -
len: 17
d_gene: TRBD2
j_gene: TRBJ2-3

CDR3nt: TGTGCCAGCAGCTCCGGGACAGGGGACATCCACGAGCAGTACTTC
CDR3aa: CASSSGTGDIHEQYF
v_gene: TRBV7-9
abundance: -
len: 15
d_gene: TRBD1
j_gene: TRBJ2-7

CDR3nt: TGTGCCAGCAGTTTGCAGGCCTGGCGAGGGGAGGAACTGTTTTTT
CDR3aa: CASSLQAWRGEELFF
v_gene: TRBV6-1
abundance: -
len: 15
d_gene: -
j_gene: TRBJ1-4

CDR3nt: TGTGCCGGCACCCAGTTGGCAGGGGGAAGTGAAAAACTGTTTTTT
CDR3aa: CAGTQLAGGSEKLFF
v_gene: TRBV28
abundance: -
len: 15
d_gene: TRBD1
j_gene: TRBJ1-4

CDR3nt: TGTGCCAGCAGCTTAAAACCGTCGGACTACAATGAGCAGTTCTTC
CDR3aa: CASSLKPSDYNEQFF
v_gene: TRBV7-8
abundance: -
len: 15
d_gene: -
j_gene: TRBJ2-1

CDR3nt: TGCGCCAGCAGTGCTAGGACAGGGGGCGGTCAGCCCCAGCATTTT
CDR3aa: CASSARTGGGQPQHF
v_gene: TRBV10-2
abundance: once
len: 15
d_gene: TRBD1
j_gene: TRBJ1-5

CDR3nt: TGTGCCTGGAGTGTGGGACTAGCGCAAGAGACCCAGTACTTC
CDR3aa: CAWSVGLAQETQYF
v_gene: TRBV30
abundance: -
len: 14
d_gene: TRBD2
j_gene: TRBJ2-5